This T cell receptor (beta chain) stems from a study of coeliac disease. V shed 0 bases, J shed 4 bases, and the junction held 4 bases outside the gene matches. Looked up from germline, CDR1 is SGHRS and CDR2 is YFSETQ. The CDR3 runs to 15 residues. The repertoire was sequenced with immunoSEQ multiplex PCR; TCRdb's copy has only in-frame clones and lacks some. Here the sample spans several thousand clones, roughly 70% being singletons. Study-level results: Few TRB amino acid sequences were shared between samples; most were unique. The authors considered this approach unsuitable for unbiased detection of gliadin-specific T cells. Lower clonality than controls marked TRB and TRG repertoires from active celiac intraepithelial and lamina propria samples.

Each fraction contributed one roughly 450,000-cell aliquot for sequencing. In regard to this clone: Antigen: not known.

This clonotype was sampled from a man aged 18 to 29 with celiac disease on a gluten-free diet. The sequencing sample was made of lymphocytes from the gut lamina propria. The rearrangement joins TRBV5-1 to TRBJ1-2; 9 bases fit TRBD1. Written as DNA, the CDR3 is TGCGCCAGCAGCTTGGGCGGACAGGGGTTCTATGGCTACACCTTC. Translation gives CASSLGGQGFYGYTF.